This is a list of T cell receptor beta chains from one sample in a study of a mutant IDH1 vaccine in newly diagnosed glioma. Clones were read by immunoSEQ multiplex PCR, and TCRdb kept only the in-frame ones, dropping some. Of some 48,000 clones in the sample, roughly 78% are singletons; the top ten hold about 2%. These TCRs are of unknown antigen specificity. Sequencing was performed on PBMCs, taken from a glioma patient whose treatment included an IDH1 peptide vaccine. The receptor source for this set is a woman between 40 and 50 years old with glioma. The CDR3 runs from the conserved cysteine through the conserved F or W. The D gene is left open where the match is weak. Some rows mark clone size as missing; the rest say once, few, many or name a class of expanded clone.

v_call	j_call	cdr3_length	clone_size	d_call	cdr3_aa	cdr3_nt
TRBV6-6	TRBJ1-5	15	once	-	CASSYRGEGNQPQHF	TGTGCCAGCAGTTACCGCGGGGAGGGCAATCAGCCCCAGCATTTT
TRBV29-1	TRBJ1-1	13	-	-	CALKGGLNTEAFF	TGCGCTCTAAAAGGGGGGTTGAACACTGAAGCTTTCTTT
TRBV25-1	TRBJ2-1	16	-	TRBD2	CASSDNTGTSGGEQFF	TGTGCCAGCAGTGACAATACCGGGACTAGCGGGGGTGAGCAGTTCTTC
TRBV9	TRBJ1-6	14	-	TRBD1	CASSPDRIYSPLHF	TGTGCCAGCAGCCCGGACAGGATTTATTCACCCCTCCACTTT
TRBV7-9	TRBJ2-3	15	-	-	CASSLDLASTDTQYF	TGTGCCAGCAGCTTAGACCTCGCTAGCACAGATACGCAGTATTTT
TRBV5-1	TRBJ2-1	16	-	-	CASRVQGGMGNHEQFF	TGCGCCAGCAGAGTACAGGGGGGGATGGGTAATCATGAGCAGTTCTTC
TRBV7-3	TRBJ2-1	16	-	TRBD2	CASSLASASGYNEQFF	TGTGCCAGCAGCTTAGCTTCGGCTAGCGGATACAATGAGCAGTTCTTC
TRBV7-9	TRBJ1-1	14	-	-	CASSLVGVNTEAFF	TGTGCCAGCAGCTTAGTAGGGGTGAACACTGAAGCTTTCTTT
TRBV7-2	TRBJ2-7	13	-	-	CASSETRGAEQYF	TGTGCCAGCAGCGAGACCAGGGGTGCCGAGCAGTACTTC
TRBV5-4	TRBJ1-1	17	-	-	CASSKGGEDNTFTEAFF	TGTGCCAGCAGCAAAGGCGGGGAGGATAACACCTTCACTGAAGCTTTCTTT
TRBV2	TRBJ2-7	15	-	-	CASTSIVGASYEQYF	TGTGCCAGCACTTCAATCGTCGGCGCGTCCTACGAGCAGTACTTC
TRBV7-2	TRBJ1-2	14	-	TRBD1	CASSIRQGLWGYTF	TGTGCCAGCAGCATTAGACAGGGTCTTTGGGGCTACACCTTC
TRBV6-1	TRBJ1-5	15	few	-	CASRDGSGGNQPQHF	TGTGCCAGCAGGGATGGTTCTGGCGGCAATCAGCCCCAGCATTTT
TRBV5-1	TRBJ1-2	15	-	-	CASSLGTRQDKGYTF	TGCGCCAGCAGCTTGGGTACCCGACAGGATAAGGGCTACACCTTC
TRBV29-1	TRBJ1-5	13	-	-	CSVETGDDQPQHF	TGCAGCGTTGAGACCGGGGACGATCAGCCCCAGCATTTT
TRBV6-6	TRBJ1-5	14	few	-	CASSWGSGDQPQHF	TGTGCCAGCAGTTGGGGTTCAGGGGATCAGCCCCAGCATTTT
TRBV19	TRBJ1-5	15	-	-	CASSDPAGINQPQHF	TGTGCCAGTAGTGACCCGGCGGGGATCAATCAGCCCCAGCATTTT
TRBV7-6	TRBJ1-6	17	-	TRBD1	CASSLLGSTGGNSPLHF	TGTGCCAGCAGCTTATTGGGTTCGACAGGGGGCAATTCACCCCTCCACTTT
TRBV4-1	TRBJ1-5	18	once	TRBD1	CASSQGTGWEGSNQPQHF	TGCGCCAGCAGCCAAGGGACAGGGTGGGAGGGTAGCAATCAGCCCCAGCATTTT
TRBV2	TRBJ1-2	13	-	-	CASSADSSYGYTF	TGTGCCAGCAGCGCTGACAGTTCCTATGGCTACACCTTC
TRBV4-1	TRBJ2-1	11	-	-	CASSLDSEQFF	TGCGCCAGCAGCCTCGACAGTGAGCAGTTCTTC
TRBV14	TRBJ1-1	15	-	-	CASSQELVAGTEAFF	TGTGCCAGCAGCCAAGAGCTAGTCGCGGGGACTGAAGCTTTCTTT
TRBV10-1	TRBJ2-1	15	-	TRBD1	CASSESNAGGNEQFF	TGCGCCAGCAGTGAGTCTAATGCAGGGGGCAATGAGCAGTTCTTC
TRBV6-1	TRBJ2-7	11	-	-	CASIGSYEQYF	TGTGCCAGCATTGGGAGCTACGAGCAGTACTTC
TRBV5-1	TRBJ2-7	13	-	-	CASSLQEAYEQYF	TGCGCCAGCAGCTTACAGGAAGCGTACGAGCAGTACTTC
TRBV4-1	TRBJ2-7	14	-	-	CASSSPGRSYEQYF	TGCGCCAGCAGCTCCCCCGGAAGAAGTTACGAGCAGTACTTC
TRBV7-9	TRBJ1-2	14	-	-	CASSLTDKYYGYTF	TGTGCCAGCAGCTTGACGGACAAATACTATGGCTACACCTTC
TRBV10-3	TRBJ2-6	16	-	-	CAIRPIRGAGANVLTF	TGTGCCATCAGACCGATCCGGGGCGCTGGGGCCAACGTCCTGACTTTC
TRBV7-9	TRBJ1-2	13	few	-	CASSLLQNYGYTF	TGTGCCAGCAGCTTATTACAGAACTATGGCTACACCTTC
TRBV7-9	TRBJ2-5	16	-	-	CASSLWAAEPQETQYF	TGTGCCAGCAGCTTATGGGCAGCGGAGCCCCAAGAGACCCAGTACTTC
TRBV9	TRBJ2-2	16	-	-	CASSVVIGAGTGELFF	TGTGCCAGCAGCGTAGTTATAGGGGCGGGAACCGGGGAGCTGTTTTTT
TRBV7-6	TRBJ1-4	15	-	-	CASSSSFATNEKLFF	TGTGCCAGCAGTTCCTCCTTTGCAACTAATGAAAAACTGTTTTTT
TRBV2	TRBJ2-5	15	-	TRBD2	CASTGRLAVRETQYF	TGTGCCAGCACTGGGAGACTAGCGGTCCGAGAGACCCAGTACTTC
TRBV7-2	TRBJ2-5	17	-	-	CASSLAGTGAGQETQYF	TGTGCCAGCAGCTTAGCTGGGACTGGGGCCGGCCAAGAGACCCAGTACTTC
TRBV11-2	TRBJ2-3	15	-	-	CASSFVDGRTDTQYF	TGTGCCAGCAGCTTTGTCGACGGACGCACAGATACGCAGTATTTT
TRBV5-6	TRBJ2-6	13	-	-	CASSLFGANVLTF	TGTGCCAGCAGCTTGTTTGGGGCCAACGTCCTGACTTTC
TRBV14	TRBJ1-1	17	-	-	CASSQDGSGRPNTEAFF	TGTGCCAGCAGCCAAGATGGGAGCGGAAGACCGAACACTGAAGCTTTCTTT
TRBV15	TRBJ1-4	14	-	-	CATSRDGGTEKLFF	TGTGCCACCAGCAGAGATGGGGGGACCGAAAAACTGTTTTTT
TRBV9	TRBJ2-5	14	-	-	CASSVDGGVETQYF	TGTGCCAGCAGCGTAGATGGAGGGGTGGAGACCCAGTACTTC
TRBV25-1	TRBJ1-6	16	-	TRBD1	CASSEWSRGGNSPLHF	TGTGCCAGCAGTGAATGGTCCAGGGGGGGGAATTCACCCCTCCACTTT
TRBV5-1	TRBJ2-2	13	few	-	CASSLYSAGELFF	TGCGCCAGCAGCTTGTACTCAGCCGGGGAGCTGTTTTTT
TRBV30	TRBJ1-2	13	-	-	CASRSTFDYGYTF	TGTGCGTCGAGGTCGACGTTCGACTATGGCTACACCTTC
TRBV6-5	TRBJ1-1	13	-	-	CATDPGRGTEAFF	TGTGCCACCGATCCGGGGAGAGGGACTGAAGCTTTCTTT
TRBV9	TRBJ1-1	14	-	TRBD1	CASSAGDRGTEAFF	TGTGCCAGCAGCGCCGGGGACAGGGGCACTGAAGCTTTCTTT
TRBV5-4	TRBJ2-7	14	-	-	CASSAPVSPYEQYF	TGTGCCAGCAGCGCCCCTGTGTCCCCCTACGAGCAGTACTTC
TRBV30	TRBJ1-3	19	-	TRBD1	CAWSPGTGWGISSGNTIYF	TGTGCCTGGAGTCCCGGGACAGGATGGGGGATAAGCTCTGGAAACACCATATATTTT
TRBV6-5	TRBJ2-5	15	-	TRBD1	CASSSRTGRQETQYF	TGTGCCAGCAGTTCGAGGACAGGCCGGCAAGAGACCCAGTACTTC
TRBV2	TRBJ1-1	13	few	-	CASSATGNTEAFF	TGTGCCAGCAGCGCGACAGGGAACACTGAAGCTTTCTTT
TRBV18	TRBJ1-3	16	-	TRBD1	CASSPLEGAPGNTIYF	TGTGCCAGCTCACCCTTGGAGGGGGCCCCTGGAAACACCATATATTTT
TRBV5-1	TRBJ1-4	16	-	TRBD1	CASSTGQIATNEKLFF	TGCGCCAGCAGCACGGGACAGATTGCAACTAATGAAAAACTGTTTTTT
TRBV10-3	TRBJ1-4	13	-	-	CAINRDPNEKLFF	TGTGCCATCAATCGGGACCCAAATGAAAAACTGTTTTTT
TRBV5-8	TRBJ1-5	15	few	-	CASSLASRKDQPQHF	TGTGCCAGCAGCTTGGCCAGCAGGAAGGATCAGCCCCAGCATTTT
TRBV4-1	TRBJ1-2	15	-	-	CASSQGGLNPYGYTF	TGCGCCAGCAGCCAAGGCGGCCTTAACCCCTATGGCTACACCTTC
TRBV7-2	TRBJ1-5	13	-	-	CASSRTSNQPQHF	TGTGCCAGCAGCCGGACAAGCAATCAGCCCCAGCATTTT
TRBV6-6	TRBJ2-5	13	-	-	CASSYGRRETQYF	TGTGCCAGCAGTTACGGTCGACGAGAGACCCAGTACTTC
TRBV7-2	TRBJ1-3	16	-	-	CASSLGGTYSGNTIYF	TGTGCCAGCAGCTTAGGCGGGACATACTCTGGAAACACCATATATTTT
TRBV2	TRBJ1-5	14	-	TRBD1	CASSPGQGRQPQHF	TGTGCCAGCAGTCCCGGACAGGGTCGTCAGCCCCAGCATTTT
TRBV5-1	TRBJ1-1	14	-	TRBD1	CASSFSGGGTEAFF	TGCGCCAGCAGCTTTTCAGGGGGAGGGACTGAAGCTTTCTTT
TRBV2	TRBJ2-1	17	-	TRBD2	CASLGVAGLRPYNEQFF	TGTGCCTCCCTGGGCGTAGCGGGGCTGAGGCCCTACAATGAGCAGTTCTTC
TRBV5-6	TRBJ1-4	16	-	-	CASRERGIGRNEKLFF	TGTGCCAGCCGGGAAAGGGGAATAGGCCGGAATGAAAAACTGTTTTTT